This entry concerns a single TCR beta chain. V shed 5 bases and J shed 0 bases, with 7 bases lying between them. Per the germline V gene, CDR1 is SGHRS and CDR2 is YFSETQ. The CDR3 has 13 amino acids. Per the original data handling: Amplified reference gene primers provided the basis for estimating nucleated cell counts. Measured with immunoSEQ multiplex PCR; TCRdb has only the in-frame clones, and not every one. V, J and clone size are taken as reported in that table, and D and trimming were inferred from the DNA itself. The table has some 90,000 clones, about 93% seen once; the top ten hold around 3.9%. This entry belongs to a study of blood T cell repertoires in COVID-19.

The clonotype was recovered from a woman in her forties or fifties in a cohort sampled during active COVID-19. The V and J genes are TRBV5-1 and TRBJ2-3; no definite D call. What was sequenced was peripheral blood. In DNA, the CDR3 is TGCGCCAGCAGGAAGGAGAGCACAGATACGCAGTATTTT. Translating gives CASRKESTDTQYF. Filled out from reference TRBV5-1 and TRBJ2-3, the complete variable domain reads KAGVTQTPRYLIKTRGQQVTLSCSPISGHRSVSWYQQTPGQGLQFLFEYFSETQRNKGNFPGRFSGRQFSNSRSEMNVSTLELGDSALYLCASRKESTDTQYFGPGTRLTVL.